The 5 T cell receptor beta chains given below trace back to one sample, sequenced in a study of a mutant IDH1 vaccine in newly diagnosed glioma. Time point here: baseline, week 1 (first vaccination visit). The treatment denotes: pre-vaccination baseline after standard-of-care therapy. Data came from immunoSEQ multiplex PCR; TCRdb stores just in-frame clones and leaves some out. This sample yields over 45,000 clones, of which about nine tenths are seen a single time; about 2.7% belongs to the top ten. Sample: PBMCs, taken from a glioma patient treated with radiotherapy, temozolomide or both. The origin of the receptors is a man aged 50 to 59 with glioma.

The gene calls are TRBV6-5 and TRBJ2-3, with unresolved D. The germline V gene has CDR1 MNHEY and CDR2 SVGAGI. V was cut by 4 bases and J by 4 bases, with 12 bases left in between. The CDR3 has 14 residues. The CDR3 nucleotides are TGTGCCAGCAGTTCAGGATGGCGGCCAGATACGCAGTATTTT. It specifies CASSSGWRPDTQYF.

The V and J genes are TRBV4-1 and TRBJ2-7; no clear D gene. The CDR3 contains 12 residues. Germline V gene sequence: CDR1 MGHRA, CDR2 YSYEKL. V lost 1 base to trimming and J lost 4 bases, with 5 bases between them. CDR3 loop: CASSQGGYEQYF. The CDR3 DNA follows: TGCGCCAGCAGCCAAGGCGGTTACGAGCAGTACTTC.

V usage is TRBV29-1 and J usage is TRBJ2-5; D perhaps matches TRBD1 (5 bases). V shed 5 bases and J shed 5 bases, with 21 bases lying between them. In germline, CDR1 is SQVTM, CDR2 ANQGSEA. The CDR3 spans 15 residues. The CDR3 spells CSVTFARGIAETQYF. The CDR3 bases are TGCAGCGTTACGTTCGCTAGGGGTATCGCGGAGACCCAGTACTTC.

The gene calls are TRBV29-1 and TRBJ2-5; the D gene is possibly TRBD2 (6 bases). The J call may be wrong; the DNA end is better matched by TRBJ2-7. The CDR3 has 12 amino acids. CDR1 is SQVTM, CDR2 ANQGSEA, per germline. The CDR3 region is CSVAMGGYEQYF. The DNA of the CDR3 is TGCAGCGTAGCAATGGGGGGCTACGAGCAGTACTTC.

The V call is TRBV7-9, the J call TRBJ1-2; the match to TRBD1 covers 7 bases. The ends lost 5 bases at V and 7 bases at J; junction bases unmatched: 19. The CDR3 totals 17 residues. Germline CDR1 reads SEHNR; CDR2 reads FQNEAQ (reference sequence). CDR3 protein: CASSLILRQGERTGYTF. In DNA, the CDR3 is TGTGCCAGCAGCCTAATTTTAAGACAGGGTGAAAGGACTGGCTACACCTTC.